This TCR beta chain was found in a study of shared clonotypes between healthy human individuals. Study-wide background: CD4 naive and memory got three plates each, CD8 naive two, CD8 memory one.

As to this clone: Its antigen remains unidentified.

Profiled with immunoSEQ multiplex PCR; TCRdb holds only in-frame clones, not every one. The table records millions of clones, more than 85% of them present only once. Germline lookup yields CDR1 SNHLY and CDR2 FYNNEI. This CDR3 has 14 residues. The trim removed 6 bases at V and 7 bases at J, leaving 8 bases unmatched. Terminally differentiated effector memory CD45RA+ cells were excluded from the naive CD8 cells, which were CD45RO-negative and positively selected for CCR7. The study, taken as a whole, reports: In having few donors, the study represented limited genetic and exposure-history diversity. Rarefaction showed that sequencing of sorted subsets was incomplete (despite large depth). As a rule, naive subsets had a larger estimated richness than memory subsets.

This receptor was taken from a young man in good health. Some clones in this sample may be carry-over from other donors' samples. V and J are TRBV2 and TRBJ2-7; 11 bases map to TRBD2. The sample comprised naive CD8+ T cells from PBMCs. The CDR3, as DNA: TGTGCCAGCAGGGGAGTAGCGGGAGGGAGGGAGCAGTACTTC. This encodes CASRGVAGGREQYF.